The entry that follows covers one TCR beta chain sequence. This clonotype was recorded only once. Its recognized antigen is unknown. No qualities accompany the bases; no much larger clone lies one base away. A single read is weak support. TCRdb names Illumina HiSeq 1500 as the instrument used. TCRdb trimmed public reads at Q25 via fastp, called clones via MiXCR and kept in-frame beta chains. Identical CDR3 proteins give one entry, which carries the most common genes and DNA. Present in this sample are hundreds of thousands of distinct CDR3 sequences, around 30% of which were seen just once. The top ten constitute about an eighth of the sample. These data belong to a study of T cell repertoires in cytomegalovirus infection (dated by TCRdb to about 2019). With respect to the entire study: Alongside well-studied HLA-B-restricted epitopes, the peptide stimulations were aimed at recently identified HLA-C-restricted CMV epitopes, whose presentation resists viral immunomodulation. Because public TCR beta signatures pointed to carriage of CMV infection together with the matching HLA type, the HLA type of each donor mattered for the analysis.

This specimen's treatment or condition label, per the study, means: in vitro stimulation with specific CMV peptide epitopes to enrich CMV-specific T cells. Broader findings and caveats from the paper: In the ex vivo response, HLA-C-restricted CMV-specific TCR beta clonotypes were dominant, and in two of eight donors the single most frequent clonotype came from this HLA-C-restricted group. Carriers of CMV infection plus the relevant HLA type were discriminated by the cumulative frequency of public TCR beta family members in the study cohort and in an independent approximately 360-donor cohort.

The CDR3 has 15 amino acids, counting the end cysteine and phenylalanine. The sequence is cut down to CDR3 DNA, 45 bases in frame from base 1. Deletion took 4 bases off V and 1 base off J, with a span of 10 bases between the germline ends. The germline V gene encodes CDR1 LNHDA and CDR2 SQIVND (reference sequence). The rearrangement combines TRBV19 with TRBJ2-2, with the D gene not confidently named. The sequencing here drew on cultured CD8+ T cells from PBMCs, taken from culture after CMV antigen stimulation. The sequence was collected from a human donor in good health (CMV status not recorded). Some clones in this sample may be carry-over from other donors' samples. The bases read TGTGCCAGTAGTAAAGAACGGCTGAACACCGGGGAGCTGTTTTTT. This translates into CASSKERLNTGELFF.